The source of this TCR beta chain is a study of cytomegalovirus exposure and HLA in healthy donors. The repertoire was sequenced with immunoSEQ multiplex PCR; TCRdb's copy has only in-frame clones and lacks some. Of roughly 73,000 clones listed, around 94% are singletons. Study-wide findings and caveats: Among TCR beta chains, those listed as cytomegalovirus-associated numbered fewer than 200.

In the case of this clone: The antigen is unknown.

The J segment lost 7 bases and the V segment lost 0 bases, leaving 8 bases of the junction unmatched. Looked up from germline, CDR1 is SGHRS and CDR2 is YFSETQ. The CDR3 length is 17 residues. The material sequenced was PBMCs. V and J are TRBV5-1 and TRBJ2-1; 12 bases fit TRBD2. The source of this sequence is a man younger than 30 in good health and CMV-seropositive. In DNA, the CDR3 is TGCGCCAGCAGCTTGGGACTGCTAGCGGGAGGGCCAAATGAGCAGTTCTTC. Amino acid sequence: CASSLGLLAGGPNEQFF.